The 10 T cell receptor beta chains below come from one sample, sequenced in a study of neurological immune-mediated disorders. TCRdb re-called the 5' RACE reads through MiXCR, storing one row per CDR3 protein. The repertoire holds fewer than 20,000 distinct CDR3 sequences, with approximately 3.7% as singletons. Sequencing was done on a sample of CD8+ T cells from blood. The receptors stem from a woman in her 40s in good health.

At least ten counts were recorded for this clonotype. The CDR3 region is CASSYSEGGQETQYF. In DNA form, the CDR3 reads TGTGCCAGCAGTTACTCCGAAGGGGGCCAAGAGACCCAGTACTTC. The chain carries TRBV6-5 and TRBJ2-5; maybe TRBD1 (6 bases). V was shortened by 0 bases and J by 1 base, with 9 bases between the two germline ends. This CDR3 contains 15 residues. Germline assignment: CDR1 MNHEY and CDR2 SVGAGI.

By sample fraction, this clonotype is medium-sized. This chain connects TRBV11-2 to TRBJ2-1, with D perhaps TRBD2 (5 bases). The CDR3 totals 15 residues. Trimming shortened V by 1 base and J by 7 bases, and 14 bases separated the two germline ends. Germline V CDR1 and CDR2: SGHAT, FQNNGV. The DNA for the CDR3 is TGTGCCAGCAGCTTAGTTGTGGGAGAGGGAAATGAGCAGTTCTTC. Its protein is CASSLVVGEGNEQFF.

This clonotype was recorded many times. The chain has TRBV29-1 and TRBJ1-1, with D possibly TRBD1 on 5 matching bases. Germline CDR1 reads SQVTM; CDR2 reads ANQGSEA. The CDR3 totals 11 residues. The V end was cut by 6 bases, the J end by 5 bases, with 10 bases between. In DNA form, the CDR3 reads TGCAGCGTACCAGGGAGTACTGAAGCTTTCTTT. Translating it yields CSVPGSTEAFF.

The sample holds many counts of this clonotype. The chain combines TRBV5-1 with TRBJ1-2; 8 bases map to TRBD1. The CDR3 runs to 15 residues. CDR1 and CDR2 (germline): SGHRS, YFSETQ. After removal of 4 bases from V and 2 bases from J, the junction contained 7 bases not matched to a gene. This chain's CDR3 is CASSTSGGTNYGYTF. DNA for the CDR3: TGCGCCAGCAGCACATCAGGGGGCACCAACTATGGCTACACCTTC.

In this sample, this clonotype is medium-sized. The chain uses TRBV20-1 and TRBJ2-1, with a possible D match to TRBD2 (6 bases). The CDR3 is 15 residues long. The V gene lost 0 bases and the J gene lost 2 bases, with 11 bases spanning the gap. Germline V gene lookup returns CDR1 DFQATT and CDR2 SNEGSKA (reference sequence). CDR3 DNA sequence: TGCAGTGCTAGAGATCTGGCTAGCGCCTACAATGAGCAGTTCTTC. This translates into CSARDLASAYNEQFF.

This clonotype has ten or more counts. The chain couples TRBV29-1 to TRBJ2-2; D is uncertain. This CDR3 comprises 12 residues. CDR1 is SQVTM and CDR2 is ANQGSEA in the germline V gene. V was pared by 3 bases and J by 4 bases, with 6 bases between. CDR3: CSVEVSTGELFF. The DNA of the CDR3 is TGCAGCGTTGAGGTCAGCACCGGGGAGCTGTTTTTT.

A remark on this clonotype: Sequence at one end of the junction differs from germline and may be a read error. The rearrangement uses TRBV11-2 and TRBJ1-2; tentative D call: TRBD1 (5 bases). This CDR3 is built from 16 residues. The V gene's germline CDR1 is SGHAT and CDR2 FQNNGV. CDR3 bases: TGTGCCAGCAGCCCACGACCGGCGGGCAGGGCTGGCGGCTACAACTTC. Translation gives CASSPRPAGRAGGYNF.

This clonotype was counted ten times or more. The CDR3 reads CASSQEWTPRETQYF. As DNA, the CDR3 is TGCGCCAGCAGCCAAGAGTGGACACCTAGGGAGACCCAGTACTTC. The chain combines TRBV4-3 with TRBJ2-5, with D tentatively TRBD1 (5 bases). V lost 0 bases and J lost 5, with 13 bases in between. The germline V gene encodes CDR1 LGHNA and CDR2 YSLEER. There are 15 residues in the CDR3.

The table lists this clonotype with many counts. CDR3 nucleotides: TGTGCCAGCGGCTCTAGCGGACGCACAGATACGCAGTATTTT. The encoded protein is CASGSSGRTDTQYF. V usage is TRBV27 and J usage is TRBJ2-3, with 7 bases fitting TRBD2. The CDR3 has 14 residues. CDR1 is MNHEY, CDR2 SMNVEV, per germline (reference sequence). V gave up 8 bases and J gave up 1 base; unmatched junction bases: 6.

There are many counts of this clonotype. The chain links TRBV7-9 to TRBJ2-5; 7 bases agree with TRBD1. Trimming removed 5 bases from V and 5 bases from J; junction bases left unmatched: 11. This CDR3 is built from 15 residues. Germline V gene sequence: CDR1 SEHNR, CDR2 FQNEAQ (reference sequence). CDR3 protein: CASSRFLGQAETQYF. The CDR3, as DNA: TGTGCCAGCAGCCGCTTCCTCGGACAGGCGGAGACCCAGTACTTC.